This T cell receptor beta chain emerged from a study of shared clonotypes between healthy human individuals. Points from the study as a whole: Among non-shared clonotypes, generation probabilities were lower than among those shared by all four donors.

Profiling relied on immunoSEQ multiplex PCR, and the TCRdb table lists in-frame clones only, not all of them. The sample holds about 680,000 clones, under 95% seen once. A word on this clone: What it binds is not known.

Terminally differentiated effector memory CD45RA+ cells were left out of the naive CD8 fraction, which was CD45RO-negative and positively selected for CCR7. V lost 5 bases, J lost 12 bases, and 2 bases stayed unmatched. The CDR3 totals 11 residues. Germline V gives CDR1 SGHRS, CDR2 YFSETQ. The sequence came from a man aged 25 to 40 in good health. The chain recombines TRBV5-1 with TRBJ2-1; 10 bases fit TRBD1. The specimen sequenced was naive CD8+ T cells sorted from blood. The CDR3 loop is CASSRQGAQFF. Written as DNA, the CDR3 is TGCGCCAGCAGTCGACAGGGGGCGCAGTTCTTC.